These 27 T cell receptor beta chains were all obtained from the same sample, sequenced in a study of T cells in Graves' hyperthyroidism and ophthalmopathy. Using RNA transcripts as the source, TCR beta CDR3 regions were amplified. First-round RT-PCR targeting the TCR CDR3 was performed with the HTBI primer set. One entry per CDR3 protein, called by TCRdb with MiXCR from the multiplex PCR reads. This table holds some 370,000 distinct CDR3 sequences, about a sixth found once. The sequenced sample was blood. These receptors were collected from a woman younger than 45 with Graves' hyperthyroidism that later progressed to Graves' ophthalmopathy.

V usage is TRBV6-2 or TRBV6-3 and J usage is TRBJ2-7, with TRBD2 matching over 13 bases. Germline-derived CDR1 and CDR2 are MNHEY and SVGEGT. The length of the CDR3 is 15 residues. V was pared by 5 bases and J by 5 bases, with 6 bases of the junction left unmatched. Here the CDR3 DNA reads TGTGCCAGCAGTCATACTAGCGGGGGGGCAGACGAGCAGTACTTC. Protein sequence: CASSHTSGGADEQYF.

This chain's CDR3 is CASSLAQGAQGYGYTF. Here the CDR3 DNA reads TGCGCCAGCAGCTTGGCACAGGGGGCGCAAGGCTATGGCTACACCTTC. The chain recombines TRBV5-1 with TRBJ1-2; 9 nucleotides align to TRBD1. Per the germline V gene, CDR1 is SGHRS and CDR2 is YFSETQ. The CDR3 contains 16 residues. The ends lost 0 bases at V and 4 bases at J; junction bases unmatched: 7.

The V and J genes are TRBV6-1 and TRBJ1-5; tentatively, D is TRBD1 (5 bases). Trimming took 5 bases from V and 5 from J, leaving 19 bases between them. Germline CDR1 reads MNHNS; CDR2 reads SASEGT. The CDR3 is 16 residues long. CDR3 DNA sequence: TGTGCCAGCAGTAGAACGGGACGGCTGAGGGATCAGCCCCAGCATTTT. This encodes CASSRTGRLRDQPQHF.

The chain carries TRBV6-2 or TRBV6-3 and TRBJ1-2; D gene ambiguous. Germline CDR1 reads MNHEY; CDR2 reads SVGEGT. V was cut by 7 bases and J by 2 bases, with 8 bases left in between. This CDR3 has 12 residues. CDR3 region: CASTRANYGYTF. For the CDR3, the DNA is TGTGCCAGCACGCGGGCAAACTATGGCTACACCTTC.

This chain uses TRBV20-1 with TRBJ1-2; no reliable D call. CDR1 is DFQATT, CDR2 SNEGSKA, per germline (reference sequence). CDR3 length: 15 residues. Deletions cut 2 bases from V and 0 bases from J, with 13 bases between. This CDR3 reads CSARSQTPSNYGYTF. The CDR3 nucleotides read TGCAGTGCTAGATCCCAGACCCCGTCTAACTATGGCTACACCTTC.

This clonotype showed up many times. The rearrangement uses TRBV2 and TRBJ2-2; D may be TRBD1 (5 bases). V lost 3 bases and J lost 3, with 11 bases in between. This CDR3 contains 15 residues. CDR1 and CDR2 from the germline V gene are SNHLY and FYNNEI. This CDR3 is CASSDGAGYTGELFF. The DNA for the CDR3 is TGTGCCAGCAGTGATGGGGCAGGGTACACCGGGGAGCTGTTTTTT.

In this sample, this clonotype turned up many times. The rearrangement links TRBV5-1 to TRBJ2-3; no clear D gene. Per germline, CDR1 SGHRS and CDR2 YFSETQ. V lost 4 bases, J lost 3 bases, and 15 bases lay in between. This CDR3 comprises 15 residues. Here the CDR3 DNA reads TGCGCCAGCAGCCCCGGTCCCCTATCAACAGATACGCAGTATTTT. It codes for CASSPGPLSTDTQYF.

The J gene is TRBJ1-4, the V gene TRBV7-8, with D hard to call. This CDR3 spans 13 amino acids. Trimming shortened V by 3 bases and J by 8 bases, and 10 bases separated the two germline ends. The germline V gene has CDR1 SGHVS and CDR2 FQNEAQ. The CDR3 loop reads CASSLPEEEKLFF. CDR3 sequence (DNA): TGTGCCAGCAGCTTGCCCGAAGAGGAAAAACTGTTTTTT.

This clonotype has a count of ten or more. This chain connects TRBV19 to TRBJ2-7, with a weak D call TRBD1 (5 bases). Trimming cost V 7 bases and J 4 bases, with 14 bases left between them. This CDR3 contains 13 residues. Germline V gives CDR1 LNHDA, CDR2 SQIVND (reference sequence). The DNA of the CDR3 is TGTGCCAGTAATGCAGGTGGGGCGTACGAGCAGTACTTC. Amino acids: CASNAGGAYEQYF.

This clonotype showed up many times. The chain links TRBV2 to TRBJ2-1; the D is unclear. V was pared by 5 bases and J by 8 bases, with 10 bases between. The CDR3 runs to 12 residues. Germline assignment: CDR1 SNHLY and CDR2 FYNNEI. CDR3 DNA sequence: TGTGCCAGCAGTTTGAGCGTCTATGAGCAGTTCTTC. Its protein product is CASSLSVYEQFF.

Here the CDR3 reads CASSPSWGPSSYNEQFF. In nucleotides, the CDR3 is TGTGCCAGCAGCCCCTCTTGGGGACCAAGCTCCTACAATGAGCAGTTCTTC. V is TRBV11-2 and J is TRBJ2-1; tentatively, D is TRBD1 or TRBD2 (5 bases each). Per the germline V gene, CDR1 is SGHAT and CDR2 is FQNNGV. There are 17 residues in the CDR3. V lost 5 bases and J 0 bases, leaving 17 bases between the germline ends.

Many counts were recorded for this clonotype. The chain couples TRBV20-1 to TRBJ2-5; D unresolved. The germline CDR1 and CDR2 sequences are DFQATT and SNEGSKA (reference sequence). V lost 3 bases and J 5 bases, leaving 13 bases between the germline ends. This CDR3 spans 13 amino acids. CDR3 region: CSASSPEGETQYF. The CDR3 DNA reads as TGCAGTGCTAGTAGTCCAGAAGGGGAGACCCAGTACTTC.

This clonotype was recorded at least ten times. The J gene is TRBJ2-1, the V gene TRBV7-8; 10 positions agree with TRBD2. Germline V gives CDR1 SGHVS, CDR2 FQNEAQ. After removal of 1 base from V and 5 bases from J, the junction contained 5 bases not matched to a gene. The CDR3 runs to 16 residues. DNA of the CDR3: TGTGCCAGCAGCTTAGTGGTAGCGGGGGGAAACAATGAGCAGTTCTTC. Its protein is CASSLVVAGGNNEQFF.

There are many counts of this clonotype. The J gene is TRBJ1-1, the V gene TRBV12-3 or TRBV12-4; D remains unclear. The V and J ends lost 0 bases and 2 bases respectively, with 7 bases between them. The CDR3 runs to 14 residues. CDR3 loop: CASSLAQYNTEAFF. CDR3 nucleotide sequence: TGTGCCAGCAGTTTAGCACAATACAACACTGAAGCTTTCTTT.

This clonotype was counted ten times or more. The chain is built from TRBV6-5 and TRBJ2-2, with D possibly being TRBD1 or TRBD2 (5 bases each). The CDR3 is 15 amino acids. Per the germline V gene, CDR1 is MNHEY and CDR2 is SVGAGI. Trimming took off 2 bases at V and 5 bases at J, with 12 bases between the two ends. CDR3 sequence: CASSYGTVSTGELFF. The CDR3 coding sequence is TGTGCCAGCAGTTACGGGACCGTCTCTACCGGGGAGCTGTTTTTT.

The table lists this clonotype with many counts. The chain recombines TRBV4-2 with TRBJ1-3; D remains ambiguous. The germline V gene encodes CDR1 LGHNA and CDR2 YNFKEQ. Trimming stripped 1 base from V and 2 bases from J, with 9 bases between. This CDR3 comprises 15 residues. CDR3 amino acids: CASSQVPATGNTIYF. Here the CDR3 DNA reads TGTGCCAGCAGCCAAGTCCCAGCAACTGGAAACACCATATATTTT.

This clonotype was seen a handful of times. This sequence joins TRBV30 and TRBJ1-2, with a possible D match to TRBD1 (6 bases). V lost 3 bases and J 4 bases, leaving 12 bases between the germline ends. This CDR3 has 13 amino acids. Germline V gene lookup returns CDR1 GTSNPN and CDR2 SVGIG (reference sequence). CDR3 residues: CAWRIAGVYGYTF. In DNA, the CDR3 is TGTGCCTGGAGAATCGCAGGGGTCTATGGCTACACCTTC.

In this sample, this clonotype turned up a few times. A read error may explain this, as a much larger clone is one base away. The genes are TRBV15 and TRBJ2-2; D is perhaps TRBD2 (5 bases). This CDR3 region has 17 residues. CDR1 and CDR2 from the germline V gene are LNHNV and YYDKDF (reference sequence). The CDR3 sequence: CATSRDLMVAFTGELCF. The DNA of the CDR3 is TGTGCCACCAGCAGAGATCTGATGGTAGCTTTCACCGGGGAGCTGTGTTTT.

This clonotype was found many times. V gene TRBV12-3 or TRBV12-4 combines with J gene TRBJ2-5; 10 bases are a match to TRBD1. There are 14 residues in the CDR3. With V trimmed by 6 bases and J by 4 bases, 5 bases remained unmatched. In DNA form, the CDR3 reads TGTGCCAGCAGAAACCGGGACAGGGGAGAGACCCAGTACTTC. It codes for CASRNRDRGETQYF.

This clonotype was seen repeatedly, ten times or more. The V gene is TRBV27, the J gene TRBJ2-1; 9 bases agree with TRBD2. This CDR3 region has 18 residues. With V trimmed by 3 bases and J by 6 bases, 15 bases remained unmatched. Germline CDR1 MNHEY, CDR2 SMNVEV (reference sequence). The CDR3 nucleotides read TGTGCCAGCAGTTTTTTCTCCCCACTAGCGGGTACTGGCAATGAGCAGTTCTTC. This translates into CASSFFSPLAGTGNEQFF.

This chain connects TRBV5-1 to TRBJ1-5, with TRBD1 matching over 12 bases. This CDR3 is built from 17 residues. The junction had 7 bases not matched to a gene; V was cut back by 4 bases and J by 2 bases. Germline V lookup: CDR1 SGHRS, CDR2 YFSETQ. CDR3 residues: CASSPGTGGMGNQPQHF. Written as DNA, the CDR3 is TGCGCCAGCAGCCCCGGGACAGGGGGCATGGGCAATCAGCCCCAGCATTTT.

V gene TRBV7-2 combines with J gene TRBJ1-1; D perhaps matches TRBD1 (5 bases). Trimming left V 1 base short and J 0 bases short, with 12 bases between. The CDR3 is 16 residues long. Germline CDR1 and CDR2: SGHTA and FQGNSA. The CDR3 nucleotides are TGTGCCAGCAGCTTAGGCCAGGGAGTTATGAACACTGAAGCTTTCTTT. Translating it yields CASSLGQGVMNTEAFF.

This clonotype has a handful of counts. The chain is built from TRBV20-1 and TRBJ1-3, with TRBD1 as a possible D gene (5 bases). Germline loops: CDR1 DFQATT, CDR2 SNEGSKA (reference sequence). Trimming removed 2 bases at V and 1 base at J, with 18 bases between. The CDR3 runs 17 residues. The CDR3 sequence: CSARMPLDQGSGNTIYF. The DNA for the CDR3 is TGCAGTGCTAGAATGCCCTTAGATCAGGGTTCTGGAAACACCATATATTTT.

The chain joins TRBV7-2 to TRBJ2-5; 10 bases line up with TRBD2. With V trimmed by 3 bases and J by 4 bases, 5 bases remained unmatched. From germline, CDR1 is SGHTA and CDR2 FQGNSA. The CDR3 consists of 15 residues. The CDR3 coding sequence is TGTGCCAGCAGCTTGTCTAGCGGGGGATTAGAGACCCAGTACTTC. As protein: CASSLSSGGLETQYF.

The chain has TRBV5-1 and TRBJ2-2; no clear D gene. Germline CDR1 reads SGHRS; CDR2 reads YFSETQ. The CDR3 length is 13 residues. The V end was cut by 1 base, the J end by 7 bases, with 8 bases between. The CDR3 nucleotides read TGCGCCAGCAGCTTGTTCGTTGGCGGGGAGCTGTTTTTT. Residues: CASSLFVGGELFF.

The chain joins TRBV5-1 to TRBJ1-4, with TRBD1 as a possible D gene (5 bases). Per the germline V gene, CDR1 is SGHRS and CDR2 is YFSETQ. The CDR3 is 13 amino acids. Trimming left V 2 bases short and J 8 bases short, with 10 bases between. The CDR3 sequence: CASSFVGGEKLFF. CDR3 nucleotide sequence: TGCGCCAGCAGCTTCGTGGGGGGAGAAAAACTGTTTTTT.

In this sample, this clonotype turned up many times. The V gene is TRBV15, the J gene TRBJ2-3; perhaps TRBD1 as D (6 bases). The length of the CDR3 is 18 residues. V was cut by 3 bases and J by 4 bases, with 23 bases left in between. The germline CDR1 and CDR2 sequences are LNHNV and YYDKDF (reference sequence). CDR3 amino acids: CATSRTLKQGPSSDTQYF. The CDR3 coding sequence is TGTGCCACCAGCAGGACCTTGAAACAGGGCCCAAGTTCAGATACGCAGTATTTT.